The 32 T cell receptor beta chains in this list originate from one sample, sequenced in a study of blood T cell repertoires in COVID-19 (dated by TCRdb to 2020 to 2022). The library was prepared using the immunoSEQ multiplex PCR assay. TCRdb limited this immuneACCESS table to in-frame rearrangements with V and J called. A share of clones is missing; checked studies link under half to unresolved V genes, and the rest is unexplained. For this sample there are about 370,000 clones; about 90% appear just once. 3% of the sample is in the top ten clones. Sequencing was carried out using peripheral blood. The source is a woman between 25 and 40 years old with COVID-19, enrolled during active disease.

Only a few counts were recorded for this clone. The chain carries TRBV7-9 and TRBJ2-3; TRBD1 is a possible D gene (6 bases). Germline CDR1 reads SEHNR; CDR2 reads FQNEAQ (reference sequence). This CDR3 has 15 residues. V lost 5 bases, J lost 0 bases, and 12 bases lay in between. CDR3 DNA sequence: TGTGCCAGCAGCCGGGACACTCCTAGCACAGATACGCAGTATTTT. Residues: CASSRDTPSTDTQYF.

The chain carries TRBV15 and TRBJ2-7; a possible D gene is TRBD1 (5 bases). V gave up 1 base and J gave up 4 bases, with 11 bases separating them. The germline CDR1 and CDR2 sequences are LNHNV and YYDKDF (reference sequence). This CDR3 is 14 amino acids long. The DNA of the CDR3 is TGTGCCACCAGCAGAGGACAGAATACGTACGAGCAGTACTTC. Its protein product is CATSRGQNTYEQYF.

The table lists this clone with a count of one. This sequence joins TRBV7-2 and TRBJ2-3; D might be TRBD2 (6 bases). The CDR3 contains 16 residues. V was pared by 5 bases and J by 5 bases, with 20 bases between. Germline V CDR1 and CDR2: SGHTA, FQGNSA. CDR3 sequence: CASSPGLLEGRDTQYF. The CDR3 nucleotides are TGTGCCAGCAGCCCAGGGTTGTTGGAGGGACGAGATACGCAGTATTTT. The variable domain in full, completed from reference TRBV7-2 and TRBJ2-3, reads GAGVSQSPSNKVTEKGKDVELRCDPISGHTALYWYRQSLGQGLEFLIYFQGNSAPDKSGLPSDRFSAERTGGSVSTLTIQRTQQEDSAVYLCASSPGLLEGRDTQYFGPGTRLTVL.

The rearrangement uses TRBV4-3 and TRBJ2-2; the D gene is possibly TRBD2 (5 bases). CDR1 and CDR2 (germline): LGHNA, YSLEER. V shed 0 bases and J shed 5 bases, with 7 bases lying between them. The CDR3 consists of 14 residues. In DNA, the CDR3 is TGCGCCAGCAGCCAAGATAGCGCTACCGGGGAGCTGTTTTTT. This translates into CASSQDSATGELFF.

This rearrangement joins TRBV7-2 to TRBJ1-1; D gene uncertain. Per germline, CDR1 SGHTA and CDR2 FQGNSA. V was clipped by 0 bases and J by 1 base, with 6 bases between them. This CDR3 has 14 amino acids. The CDR3 region has the DNA TGTGCCAGCAGCTTAGCGCAGGCGAACACTGAAGCTTTCTTT. This gives the protein CASSLAQANTEAFF.

CDR3 sequence (DNA): TGTGCCAGCAGAGATGGGACAGGGGGGGGCGGGGAGCTGTTTTTT. It translates to CASRDGTGGGGELFF. The chain links TRBV6-6 to TRBJ2-2; 11 bases map to TRBD1. V trimming: 6 bases; J trimming: 7 bases; junction bases outside the gene matches: 7. This CDR3 has 15 amino acids. Germline loops: CDR1 MNHNY, CDR2 SVGAGI (reference sequence).

V is TRBV11-1 and J is TRBJ2-2, with unresolved D. CDR3 length: 14 residues. Deletions cut 3 bases from V and 5 bases from J, with 10 bases between. CDR1 and CDR2 from the germline V gene are SGHAT and FQDESV (reference sequence). The CDR3 loop is CASSFRSGTGELFF. CDR3 in DNA: TGTGCCAGCAGCTTTAGGTCAGGAACCGGGGAGCTGTTTTTT.

The gene calls are TRBV11-3 and TRBJ2-3, with TRBD1 matching 9 bases. The J segment lost 3 bases and the V segment lost 5 bases, leaving 6 bases of the junction unmatched. The CDR3 extends over 15 amino acids. The germline CDR1 and CDR2 sequences are SGHNT and YENEEA. The DNA for the CDR3 is TGTGCCAGCAGCCCTCAGACAGGGGGAACAGATACGCAGTATTTT. Amino acids: CASSPQTGGTDTQYF. Based on the CDR3 plus reference TRBV11-3 and TRBJ2-3, the full variable domain is EAGVVQSPRYKIIEKKQPVAFWCNPISGHNTLYWYLQNLGQGPELLIRYENEEAVDDSQLPKDRFSAERLKGVDSTLKIQPAELGDSAVYLCASSPQTGGTDTQYFGPGTRLTVL.

This clone was picked up a small number of times. The rearrangement joins TRBV11-3 to TRBJ1-1; a possible D gene is TRBD1 (5 bases). V lost 3 bases to trimming and J lost 1 base, with 12 bases between them. The CDR3 contains 15 residues. Germline loops: CDR1 SGHNT, CDR2 YENEEA. In nucleotides, the CDR3 is TGTGCCAGCAGCTTCGCGGGGGATTGGAACACTGAAGCTTTCTTT. It encodes CASSFAGDWNTEAFF.

This chain joins TRBV4-2 and TRBJ2-1; unclear D gene. Per germline, CDR1 LGHNA and CDR2 YNFKEQ. The CDR3 contains 15 residues. Trimming took off 5 bases at V and 0 bases at J, with 11 bases between the two ends. The CDR3 bases are TGTGCCAGCAGCACCACTACATTCTCCTACAATGAGCAGTTCTTC. Amino acid sequence: CASSTTTFSYNEQFF.

The chain has TRBV5-1 and TRBJ2-1; tentatively, D is TRBD2 (6 bases). Germline CDR1 and CDR2: SGHRS and YFSETQ. This CDR3 region has 12 residues. V lost 4 bases, J lost 5 bases, and 7 bases lay in between. CDR3 sequence (DNA): TGCGCCAGCAGCGTAGCGGACAATGAGCAGTTCTTC. This encodes CASSVADNEQFF.

This rearrangement joins TRBV5-8 to TRBJ1-2; 7 nucleotides match TRBD1. CDR1 and CDR2 from the germline V gene are SGHTS and YDEGEE. The CDR3 is 13 amino acids. J gave up 3 bases and V 4 bases, and 3 bases lay outside the gene matches. In DNA, the CDR3 is TGTGCCAGCAGCCGGGACAGATACTATGGCTACACCTTC. Protein: CASSRDRYYGYTF. Full variable domain (remainder filled in from reference TRBV5-8 and TRBJ1-2): EAGVTQSPTHLIKTRGQQATLRCSPISGHTSVYWYQQALGLGLQFLLWYDEGEERNRGNFPPRFSGRQFPNYSSELNVNALELEDSALYLCASSRDRYYGYTFGSGTRLTVV.

This clone was counted a single time. This chain uses TRBV6-5 with TRBJ1-4; 8 nucleotides align to TRBD1. Germline CDR1 reads MNHEY; CDR2 reads SVGAGI. V dropped 6 bases and J dropped 7; count of bases not matched to a gene: 10. This CDR3 has 15 amino acids. For the CDR3, the DNA is TGTGCCAGCAGAGGACAGGGATGGGTTGGTGAAAAACTGTTTTTT. The encoded protein is CASRGQGWVGEKLFF.

The gene calls are TRBV12-5 and TRBJ2-3, with D uncertain. From germline, CDR1 is LGHNT and CDR2 FRNRAP. The CDR3 runs to 14 residues. Trimming left V 1 base short and J 2 bases short, with 7 bases between. Here the CDR3 DNA reads TGTGCTAGTGGTTTGGGGGCAGACACAGATACGCAGTATTTT. Its translation: CASGLGADTDTQYF.

The chain couples TRBV9 to TRBJ2-1, with 13 nucleotides matching TRBD2. Germline V gives CDR1 SGDLS, CDR2 YYNGEE. V lost 3 bases to trimming and J lost 9 bases; unmatched junction nucleotides: 9. The CDR3 is made up of 16 amino acids. DNA for the CDR3: TGTGCCAGCAGCGACGCACTAGCGGGAGGGCCAGTTGAGCAGTTCTTC. Residues: CASSDALAGGPVEQFF.

In its sample, this clone was seen a few times. The chain recombines TRBV6-1 with TRBJ1-6; possible D gene TRBD1, 5 bases. Germline CDR1 is MNHNS and CDR2 is SASEGT. The CDR3 extends over 15 amino acids. Trimming cost V 7 bases and J 9 bases, with 19 bases left between them. Written as DNA, the CDR3 is TGTGCCAGCAACCCAGAAGGGGCATGGAGTTCACCCCTCCACTTT. Its translation is CASNPEGAWSSPLHF.

V and J are TRBV5-1 and TRBJ2-5; D not resolved. V was trimmed by 0 bases and J by 5 bases, leaving 8 bases between them. Germline V CDR1 and CDR2: SGHRS, YFSETQ. The CDR3 runs 13 residues. CDR3 sequence: CASSLAGWETQYF. As DNA, the CDR3 is TGCGCCAGCAGCTTGGCGGGTTGGGAGACCCAGTACTTC.

The rearrangement joins TRBV2 to TRBJ1-2, with D tentatively TRBD1 (6 bases). Per the germline V gene, CDR1 is SNHLY and CDR2 is FYNNEI. The CDR3 consists of 14 residues. V lost 1 base, J lost 1 base, and 7 bases lay in between. CDR3 sequence reads: CASSEDRVNYGYTF. CDR3 nucleotides: TGTGCCAGCAGTGAAGACAGGGTTAACTATGGCTACACCTTC.

The chain employs TRBV7-9 and TRBJ2-5, with D possibly being TRBD2 (6 bases). Germline values: CDR1 SEHNR, CDR2 FQNEAQ (reference sequence). The CDR3 length is 16 residues. Trimming took 4 bases from V and 2 from J, leaving 17 bases between them. CDR3 sequence (DNA): TGTGCCAGCAGCTCGAAGGAGGGTAAACCGCAAGAGACCCAGTACTTC. Its translation: CASSSKEGKPQETQYF.

The chain uses TRBV19 and TRBJ2-2, with D tentatively TRBD1 (7 bases). The germline CDR1 and CDR2 sequences are LNHDA and SQIVND (reference sequence). The CDR3 extends over 16 amino acids. The ends were cut back, 7 bases at V and 5 bases at J, with 20 bases in the middle. CDR3 nucleotide sequence: TGTGCCAGTACCGTCGGGGGCAGGGGGAAGACCGGGGAGCTGTTTTTT. It specifies CASTVGGRGKTGELFF.

The chain employs TRBV11-2 and TRBJ1-3; 7 nucleotides match TRBD1. This CDR3 contains 15 residues. Trimming at V came to 4 bases and at J to 0 bases, leaving 3 bases not matched to a gene. Germline-derived CDR1 and CDR2 are SGHAT and FQNNGV. In DNA, the CDR3 is TGTGCCAGCAGCTACGGGACAGTCTCTGGAAACACCATATATTTT. Translation: CASSYGTVSGNTIYF.

V is TRBV11-2 and J is TRBJ2-7, with 7 bases that match TRBD1. With V trimmed by 2 bases and J by 2 bases, 6 bases remained unmatched. In germline, CDR1 is SGHAT, CDR2 FQNNGV. This CDR3 comprises 15 residues. CDR3 DNA sequence: TGTGCCAGCAGCTTAATTTACGGACAGGCCTACGAGCAGTACGTC. As protein: CASSLIYGQAYEQYV.

The count of this clone is one. V usage is TRBV5-5 and J usage is TRBJ2-7; 10 bases are a match to TRBD2. Germline values: CDR1 SGHKS, CDR2 YYEKEE (reference sequence). This CDR3 has 17 amino acids. Losses at the gene ends were 2 bases for V and 6 bases for J; bases not matched to a gene: 14. The CDR3 spells CASSFTAGGLDFSEQYF. The CDR3 DNA is TGTGCCAGCAGCTTCACAGCGGGGGGGCTCGATTTCTCCGAGCAGTACTTC.

The rearrangement uses TRBV10-1 and TRBJ2-7; 10 bases map to TRBD1. Unmatched junction bases numbered 16, after V lost 5 bases and J lost 3 bases. Germline lookup yields CDR1 WNHNN and CDR2 SYGVQD (reference sequence). The CDR3 length is 18 residues. In DNA form, the CDR3 reads TGCGCCAGCAGTTGTTGGGATGTGGGGACAGGGGAACACTACGAGCAGTACGTC. This encodes CASSCWDVGTGEHYEQYV.

The V and J genes are TRBV4-1 and TRBJ1-1; tentative D call: TRBD1 (6 bases). This CDR3 spans 15 amino acids. Germline V gene sequence: CDR1 MGHRA, CDR2 YSYEKL. V shed 4 bases and J shed 5 bases, with 17 bases lying between them. CDR3 loop: CASSRIGQGSTEAFF. The CDR3 DNA reads as TGCGCCAGCAGCCGAATTGGCCAGGGGAGTACTGAAGCTTTCTTT.

The chain uses TRBV21-1 and TRBJ2-7; the D call TRBD1 from the table was never checked on the DNA. TRBV21-1 is recorded as a pseudogene. The CDR3 is made up of 16 amino acids. CDR3 bases: TGTGCCAGCAGCAATCCCTTGGGACAGCACTCCTACGAGCAGTACGTC. Its translation is CASSNPLGQHSYEQYV.

V usage is TRBV4-1 and J usage is TRBJ2-2; 13 nucleotides align to TRBD2. This CDR3 has 18 residues. With V trimmed by 4 bases and J by 2 bases, 7 bases remained unmatched. Germline CDR1 and CDR2: MGHRA and YSYEKL. The CDR3 nucleotides read TGCGCCAGCAGCCCCCCCGGGACTAGCGGGGCAAACACCGGGGAGCTGTTTTTT. It yields the protein CASSPPGTSGANTGELFF.

This rearrangement joins TRBV15 to TRBJ2-2, with 9 positions matching TRBD2. Trimming at V came to 1 base and at J to 10 bases, leaving 13 bases not matched to a gene. Germline V CDR1 and CDR2: LNHNV, YYDKDF (reference sequence). The CDR3 extends over 17 amino acids. CDR3 loop: CATSRGAPSGGPVELFF. The CDR3 region has the DNA TGTGCCACCAGCAGAGGGGCCCCAAGCGGGGGGCCGGTGGAGCTGTTTTTT. Full variable domain (outside the CDR3, taken from reference TRBV15 and TRBJ2-2): DAMVIQNPRYQVTQFGKPVTLSCSQTLNHNVMYWYQQKSSQAPKLLFHYYDKDFNNEADTPDNFQSRRPNTSFCFLDIRSPGLGDTAMYLCATSRGAPSGGPVELFFGEGSRLTVL.

The CDR3 protein is CASSFKPGQGIPSGYTF. The CDR3 region has the DNA TGTGCCAGCAGCTTTAAACCGGGACAGGGGATTCCTAGTGGCTACACCTTC. V and J are TRBV5-6 and TRBJ1-2; TRBD1 matches 10 bases. The length of the CDR3 is 17 residues. Germline loops: CDR1 SGHDT, CDR2 YYEEEE. J gave up 7 bases and V 2 bases, and 14 bases lay outside the gene matches.

A remark on this clone: The same CDR3 is also encoded by other DNA sequences in this sample. The gene calls are TRBV5-1 and TRBJ2-2; 10 bases match TRBD1. In germline, CDR1 is SGHRS, CDR2 YFSETQ. Trimming cost V 4 bases and J 1 base; bases outside gene matches: 4. This CDR3 region has 16 residues. CDR3 sequence: CASSPRDRGNTGELFF. The DNA for the CDR3 is TGCGCCAGCAGCCCCCGGGACAGGGGGAACACCGGGGAGCTGTTTTTT.

This clone was observed a handful of times. This sequence joins TRBV5-8 and TRBJ2-3; the D is unclear. CDR3 size: 15 residues. CDR1 is SGHTS, CDR2 YDEGEE, per germline. Trimming removed 0 bases from V and 2 bases from J, with 10 bases in between. The CDR3 nucleotides are TGTGCCAGCAGCTTGGGGGCTTGGGTCACAGATACGCAGTATTTT. It specifies CASSLGAWVTDTQYF.

The chain employs TRBV28 and TRBJ1-1; no firm D call. V lost 5 bases and J lost 5, with 15 bases in between. The V gene's germline CDR1 is MDHEN and CDR2 SYDVKM. The CDR3 is made up of 14 amino acids. The CDR3 loop is CASSGGAEGTEAFF. The CDR3 region has the DNA TGTGCCAGCAGTGGAGGCGCAGAGGGTACTGAAGCTTTCTTT.